The rows below give T cell receptor beta chains drawn from one sample of a study of T cell responses to AZD1222 COVID-19 vaccine. Sequencing was performed with immunoSEQ multiplex PCR; in TCRdb, only in-frame clones are kept and a portion is missing. The table has about 110,000 clones, over 85% seen once; the top ten hold 3.1%. Specimen: peripheral blood, collected on day 0 of MenACWY control vaccination. All receptors derive from an adult in good health. Both conserved end residues are part of each CDR3. A D gene is named only where the DNA matches it firmly. For some rows the clone size is stated as once, few or many, or as a class when expanded; others skip it.

d_call	clone_size	v_call	j_call	cdr3_aa	cdr3_nt
.	.	TRBV6-5	TRBJ1-6	CASRPDVNEVSPLHF	TGTGCCAGCAGGCCTGATGTAAACGAGGTTTCACCCCTCCACTTT
.	.	TRBV9	TRBJ1-6	CASTTGPNSPLHF	TGTGCCAGCACCACGGGACCTAATTCACCCCTCCACTTT
.	few	TRBV2	TRBJ1-4	CASRQGIGEKLFF	TGTGCCAGCAGGCAAGGGATAGGTGAAAAACTGTTTTTT
TRBD1	.	TRBV3-1/TRBV3-2	TRBJ1-2	CASSERGRAYGYTF	TGTGCCAGCAGCGAGAGGGGGCGGGCCTATGGCTACACCTTC
TRBD1	.	TRBV11-3	TRBJ1-1	CASSPLTGGITEAFF	TGTGCCAGCAGCCCTCTGACAGGGGGCATCACTGAAGCTTTCTTT
TRBD2	.	TRBV7-2	TRBJ2-1	CASSLEAGGSYNEQFF	TGTGCCAGCAGCTTAGAAGCGGGGGGTTCCTACAATGAGCAGTTCTTC
.	once	TRBV3-1/TRBV3-2	TRBJ1-1	CASSQESGWGTEAFF	TGTGCCAGCAGCCAAGAATCGGGATGGGGCACTGAAGCTTTCTTT
.	few	TRBV2	TRBJ1-6	CASRPGNNSPLHF	TGTGCCAGCAGGCCGGGCAATAATTCACCCCTCCACTTT
.	.	TRBV7-9	TRBJ1-2	CASSLRDPGGYTF	TGTGCCAGCAGCTTGAGAGATCCGGGGGGCTACACCTTC
.	.	TRBV27	TRBJ1-1	CASSLLGGGVYTEAFF	TGTGCCAGCAGTTTATTGGGGGGGGGAGTATATACTGAAGCTTTCTTT
TRBD1	.	TRBV7-8	TRBJ1-2	CASSTTVRTGYGYTF	TGTGCCAGCAGCACGACGGTTAGGACAGGGTATGGCTACACCTTC
.	.	TRBV24-1	TRBJ1-4	CATSDPDEKLFF	TGTGCCACCAGTGACCCCGATGAAAAACTGTTTTTT
.	.	TRBV28	TRBJ1-2	CASSSGQYGYTF	TGTGCCAGCAGCAGCGGCCAGTATGGCTACACCTTC
.	.	TRBV3-1/TRBV3-2	TRBJ1-1	CASSQVVSMNTEAFF	TGTGCCAGCAGCCAAGTTGTCAGCATGAACACTGAAGCTTTCTTT
.	.	TRBV3-1/TRBV3-2	TRBJ1-2	CASSPWQGWDGYTF	TGTGCCAGCAGCCCATGGCAGGGTTGGGACGGCTACACCTTC
TRBD1	.	TRBV29-1	TRBJ2-1	CSVASSGTGLNEQFF	TGCAGCGTTGCCTCATCCGGGACAGGGCTCAATGAGCAGTTCTTC
.	.	TRBV24-1	TRBJ1-1	CATFSGPGVNTEAFF	TGTGCCACTTTTTCCGGGCCGGGGGTGAACACTGAAGCTTTCTTT
.	few	TRBV19	TRBJ2-1	CATSSVTPNEQFF	TGTGCCACCAGTAGTGTGACCCCCAATGAGCAGTTCTTC
.	.	TRBV6-5	TRBJ1-1	CASRTMGGVNTEAFF	TGTGCCAGCAGGACGATGGGGGGCGTGAACACTGAAGCTTTCTTT
.	.	TRBV9	TRBJ2-7	CASSPVGGGDEQYF	TGTGCCAGCAGCCCAGTAGGGGGCGGGGACGAGCAGTACTTC
TRBD1	.	TRBV28	TRBJ1-4	CASSSSGTGDEKLFF	TGTGCCAGCAGTTCCTCCGGGACAGGGGATGAAAAACTGTTTTTT
TRBD2	.	TRBV5-1	TRBJ2-3	CASSFRSGGTDTQYF	TGCGCCAGCAGCTTCCGAAGCGGGGGCACAGATACGCAGTATTTT
.	.	TRBV9	TRBJ2-3	CASSVGADTDTQYF	TGTGCCAGCAGCGTAGGGGCAGACACAGATACGCAGTATTTT
.	many	TRBV2	TRBJ2-7	CASSSGVYEQYF	TGTGCCAGCAGTTCAGGGGTTTACGAGCAGTACTTC
TRBD2	.	TRBV7-2	TRBJ2-3	CASSLSPPGLVRVDTQYF	TGTGCCAGCAGCTTATCCCCTCCGGGACTAGTGAGGGTAGATACGCAGTATTTT
.	.	TRBV12-3/TRBV12-4	TRBJ1-1	CASSFDGNTEAFF	TGTGCCAGCAGTTTTGACGGGAACACTGAAGCTTTCTTT
.	.	TRBV4-2	TRBJ1-3	CASSQERYSGNTIYF	TGTGCCAGCAGCCAAGAGAGGTACTCTGGAAACACCATATATTTT
.	.	TRBV6-2/TRBV6-3	TRBJ1-3	CASSPTKSYGNTIYF	TGTGCCAGCAGTCCCACCAAGTCCTATGGAAACACCATATATTTT
TRBD1	.	TRBV27	TRBJ1-6	CASSLAGQGTLYNSPLHF	TGTGCCAGCAGTTTAGCCGGACAGGGCACCCTCTATAATTCACCCCTCCACTTT
TRBD1	.	TRBV2	TRBJ2-7	CASVGDRGMGEQYF	TGTGCCAGCGTGGGGGACAGGGGCATGGGGGAGCAGTACTTC
.	.	TRBV7-2	TRBJ1-6	CASTFLDRNSPLHF	TGTGCCAGCACCTTTCTAGACCGTAATTCACCCCTCCACTTT
.	.	TRBV10-1	TRBJ2-3	CASSEQGEGTDTQYF	TGCGCCAGCAGTGAACAGGGTGAGGGCACAGATACGCAGTATTTT
.	.	TRBV9	TRBJ2-2	CASSVQGTGELFF	TGTGCCAGCAGCGTACAGGGCACCGGGGAGCTGTTTTTT
TRBD1	.	TRBV6-5	TRBJ1-5	CASSSRTGGNQPQHF	TGTGCCAGCAGTTCCAGGACAGGGGGCAATCAGCCCCAGCATTTT
TRBD1	.	TRBV9	TRBJ1-5	CASSHRGWTSNQPQHF	TGTGCCAGCAGCCACAGGGGTTGGACGAGCAATCAGCCCCAGCATTTT
.	.	TRBV5-6	TRBJ2-7	CASSLGNPAYEQYF	TGTGCCAGCAGCTTAGGAAACCCTGCCTACGAGCAGTACTTC